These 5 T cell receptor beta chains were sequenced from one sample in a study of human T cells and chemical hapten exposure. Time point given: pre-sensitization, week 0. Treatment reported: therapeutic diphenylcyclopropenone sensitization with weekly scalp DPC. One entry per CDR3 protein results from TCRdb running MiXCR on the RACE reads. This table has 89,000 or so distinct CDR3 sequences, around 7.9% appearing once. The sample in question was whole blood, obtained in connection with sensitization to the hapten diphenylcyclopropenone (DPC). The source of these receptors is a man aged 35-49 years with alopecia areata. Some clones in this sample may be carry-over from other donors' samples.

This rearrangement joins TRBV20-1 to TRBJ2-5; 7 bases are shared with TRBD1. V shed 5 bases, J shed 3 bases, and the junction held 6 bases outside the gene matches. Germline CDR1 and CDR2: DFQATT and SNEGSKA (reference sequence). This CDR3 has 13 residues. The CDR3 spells CSAWTGPEETQYF. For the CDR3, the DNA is TGCAGTGCTTGGACAGGACCTGAAGAGACCCAGTACTTC.

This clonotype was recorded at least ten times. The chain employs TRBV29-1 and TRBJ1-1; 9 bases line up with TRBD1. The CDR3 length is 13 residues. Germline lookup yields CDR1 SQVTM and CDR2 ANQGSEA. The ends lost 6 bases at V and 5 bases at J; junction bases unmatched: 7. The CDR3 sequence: CSVHRQGETEAFF. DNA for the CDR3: TGCAGCGTCCACAGACAGGGGGAAACTGAAGCTTTCTTT.

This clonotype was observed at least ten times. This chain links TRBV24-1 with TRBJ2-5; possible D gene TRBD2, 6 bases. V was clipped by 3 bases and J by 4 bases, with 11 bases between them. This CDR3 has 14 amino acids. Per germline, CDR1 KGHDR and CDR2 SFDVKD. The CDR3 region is CATSDTGTGETQYF. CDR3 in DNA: TGTGCCACCAGTGATACCGGGACTGGAGAGACCCAGTACTTC.

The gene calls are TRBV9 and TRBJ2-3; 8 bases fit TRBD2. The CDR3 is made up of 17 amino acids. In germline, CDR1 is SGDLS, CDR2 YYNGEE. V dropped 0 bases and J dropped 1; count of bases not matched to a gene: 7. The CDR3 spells CASSVALAGVGTDTQYF. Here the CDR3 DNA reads TGTGCCAGCAGCGTAGCTCTAGCGGGCGTGGGCACAGATACGCAGTATTTT.

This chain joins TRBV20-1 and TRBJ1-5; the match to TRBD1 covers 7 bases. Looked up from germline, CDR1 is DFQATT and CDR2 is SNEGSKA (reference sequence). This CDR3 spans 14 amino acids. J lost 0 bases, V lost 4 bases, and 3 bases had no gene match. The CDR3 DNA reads TGCAGTGCTACACAGGGGAATAGCAATCAGCCCCAGCATTTT. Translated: CSATQGNSNQPQHF.